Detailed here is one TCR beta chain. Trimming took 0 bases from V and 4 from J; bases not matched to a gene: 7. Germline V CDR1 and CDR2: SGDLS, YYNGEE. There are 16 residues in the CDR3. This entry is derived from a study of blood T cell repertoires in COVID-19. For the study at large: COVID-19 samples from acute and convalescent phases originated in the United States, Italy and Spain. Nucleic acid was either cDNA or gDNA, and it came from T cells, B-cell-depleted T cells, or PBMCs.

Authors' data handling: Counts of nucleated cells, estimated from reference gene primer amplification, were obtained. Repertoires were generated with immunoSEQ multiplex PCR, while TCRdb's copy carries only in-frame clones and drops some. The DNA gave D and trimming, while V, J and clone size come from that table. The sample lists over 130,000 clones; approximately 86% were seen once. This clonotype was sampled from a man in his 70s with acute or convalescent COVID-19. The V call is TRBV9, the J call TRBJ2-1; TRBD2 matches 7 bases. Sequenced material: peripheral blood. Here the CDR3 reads CASSVVSGGGYNEQFF. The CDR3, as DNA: TGTGCCAGCAGCGTAGTGTCGGGAGGTGGTTACAATGAGCAGTTCTTC.